This entry lists 16 T cell receptor beta chains sequenced from one sample in a study. MiXCR was run by TCRdb on the 5' RACE reads, yielding one entry per CDR3 protein. The table includes about 53,000 distinct CDR3 sequences, around 24% detected once. The sample consisted of tumor-infiltrating naive CD4+ T cells sorted from the breast tumor. Subset noted: naive CD4+ T cells, CD4+CD45RA+CD25-. The receptors originated from a female donor with breast cancer.

J is TRBJ1-5 and V is TRBV20-1, with TRBD1 matching 8 bases. The V gene's germline CDR1 is DFQATT and CDR2 SNEGSKA (reference sequence). This CDR3 is 15 amino acids long. With V trimmed by 3 bases and J by 7 bases, 11 bases remained unmatched. DNA of the CDR3: TGCAGTGCTAGCCAGGGGGCGATGGTTAGACAGCCCCAGCATTTT. Amino acids: CSASQGAMVRQPQHF.

The V and J genes are TRBV10-3 and TRBJ2-3, with D possibly TRBD2 on 5 matching bases. The germline gives CDR1 ENHRY, CDR2 SYGVKD. The ends were cut back, 2 bases at V and 8 bases at J, with 17 bases in the middle. The CDR3 spans 15 residues. The CDR3 coding sequence is TGTGCCATCAGTGAGGGATTGGGGTCAGAGGGTACGCAGTATTTT. Translating gives CAISEGLGSEGTQYF.

The rearrangement uses TRBV7-9 and TRBJ1-3; no clear D. Deletions cut 5 bases from V and 3 bases from J, with 29 bases between. Germline V lookup: CDR1 SEHNR, CDR2 FQNEAQ (reference sequence). This CDR3 spans 20 amino acids. The CDR3 nucleotides are TGTGCCAGCAGCCCCCCCAGAGCAGGTATAGCCGATTGGAGTGGAAACACCATATATTTT. Protein sequence: CASSPPRAGIADWSGNTIYF.

This clonotype has a handful of counts. V gene TRBV6-7 combines with J gene TRBJ2-1, with TRBD2 matching 13 bases. TRBV6-7 qualifies as an ORF whose function is uncertain. V was pared by 5 bases and J by 6 bases, with 7 bases of the junction left unmatched. The CDR3 consists of 16 residues. The CDR3 here is CASSPYTSGRGNEQFF. The CDR3 bases are TGTGCCAGCAGTCCCTATACTAGCGGGAGGGGCAATGAGCAGTTCTTC.

This clonotype was counted a few times. This chain joins TRBV5-1 and TRBJ2-1, with D unclear. The CDR3 spans 12 residues. CDR1 and CDR2 (germline): SGHRS, YFSETQ. V lost 5 bases and J lost 11, with 14 bases in between. CDR3 DNA: TGCGCCAGCAGACAAAATGCGGATAAGCAGTTCTTC. This gives the protein CASRQNADKQFF. Variable domain in full (rest from reference TRBV5-1 and TRBJ2-1): KAGVTQTPRYLIKTRGQQVTLSCSPISGHRSVSWYQQTPGQGLQFLFEYFSETQRNKGNFPGRFSGRQFSNSRSEMNVSTLELGDSALYLCASRQNADKQFFGPGTRLTVL.

This clonotype was recorded a few times. V and J are TRBV20-1 and TRBJ2-3; 8 bases line up with TRBD1. This CDR3 has 13 residues. Germline lookup yields CDR1 DFQATT and CDR2 SNEGSKA (reference sequence). V lost 4 bases to trimming and J lost 13 bases; unmatched junction nucleotides: 13. In DNA, the CDR3 is TGCAGTGCTACCTCCAGGGGGCTAGGAAAAGAGTATTTT. Its protein product is CSATSRGLGKEYF.

In its sample, this clonotype was seen a few times. The CDR3 end shows no conserved phenylalanine or tryptophan, and so a read error is likely. V gene TRBV15 combines with J gene TRBJ1-1, with D perhaps matching TRBD1 (6 bases). Deletions cut 0 bases from V and 2 bases from J, with 28 bases between. Per the germline V gene, CDR1 is LNHNV and CDR2 is YYDKDF (reference sequence). This CDR3 spans 21 amino acids. CDR3 in amino acids: CATSRDSLPLGTTTINTEAFL. The DNA for the CDR3 is TGTGCCACCAGCAGAGATTCTCTTCCGCTCGGGACAACTACGATTAACACTGAAGCTTTCCTT.

The sample holds a few counts of this clonotype. This chain joins TRBV6-1 and TRBJ1-1; TRBD1 aligns across 9 bases. Germline lookup yields CDR1 MNHNS and CDR2 SASEGT. V lost 4 bases and J lost 4; bases outside the gene matches: 4. CDR3 length: 14 amino acids. Here the CDR3 reads CASSVGTGFTEAFF. The CDR3 DNA reads as TGTGCCAGCAGTGTTGGGACAGGGTTCACTGAAGCTTTCTTT.

Worth noting for this clonotype: The junction departs from the called germline gene at one end, perhaps through a read error. This chain joins TRBV6-5 and TRBJ1-4, with D possibly being TRBD1 (5 bases). The length of the CDR3 is 14 residues. Per germline, CDR1 MNHEY and CDR2 SVGAGI. The CDR3 DNA follows: TGTGCCAGCAGTGAACAGGCAACTAGTGAAAAACTGTTTTTT. This encodes CASSEQATSEKLFF.

This chain joins TRBV6-1 and TRBJ2-7; TRBD1 matches at 8 bases. Germline V gene data show CDR1 as MNHNS and CDR2 as SASEGT. The CDR3 consists of 14 residues. V lost 7 bases to trimming and J lost 0 bases; unmatched junction nucleotides: 5. The CDR3 DNA sequence: TGTGCCAGCACCCGACAGGGGAGCTCCTACGAGCAGTACTTC. This encodes CASTRQGSSYEQYF.

This chain links TRBV20-1 with TRBJ1-1, with D hard to call. There are 15 residues in the CDR3. The germline gives CDR1 DFQATT, CDR2 SNEGSKA (reference sequence). The V gene lost 1 base and the J gene lost 0 bases, with 12 bases spanning the gap. The DNA for the CDR3 is TGCAGTGCTAGAGGAGCTAACGATATGAACACTGAAGCTTTCTTT. Protein sequence: CSARGANDMNTEAFF.

This clonotype was seen only a few times. This chain joins TRBV5-1 and TRBJ2-3; 8 positions agree with TRBD2. The J segment lost 2 bases and the V segment lost 3 bases, leaving 11 bases of the junction unmatched. Germline V CDR1 and CDR2: SGHRS, YFSETQ. The CDR3 sequence is 17 residues long. CDR3 region: CASSSSTGGATTDTQYF. The DNA of the CDR3 is TGCGCCAGCAGCTCCTCTACCGGGGGGGCCACCACAGATACGCAGTATTTT.

This clonotype was seen a few times. This chain joins TRBV6-1 and TRBJ2-7, with D tentatively TRBD1 (7 bases). CDR1 is MNHNS, CDR2 SASEGT, per germline. V was cut by 3 bases and J by 4 bases, with 13 bases left in between. This CDR3 has 14 amino acids. The CDR3 spells CASSDQGEVYEQYF. The DNA of the CDR3 is TGTGCCAGCAGTGATCAGGGGGAGGTTTACGAGCAGTACTTC.

In its sample, this clonotype was seen a few times. This chain connects TRBV2 to TRBJ2-5; D gene uncertain. The CDR3 contains 11 residues. Trimming removed 1 base at V and 5 bases at J, with 2 bases between. Germline V gene sequence: CDR1 SNHLY, CDR2 FYNNEI. CDR3: CASSEGETQYF. The CDR3 bases are TGTGCCAGCAGTGAAGGGGAGACCCAGTACTTC.

The chain is built from TRBV15 and TRBJ2-2, with D maybe TRBD1 (6 bases). There are 19 residues in the CDR3. Germline V gene data show CDR1 as LNHNV and CDR2 as YYDKDF (reference sequence). V lost 1 base and J 0 bases, leaving 18 bases between the germline ends. The CDR3 sequence is CATSRGDTLPFANTGELFF. The CDR3 bases are TGTGCCACCAGCAGAGGGGACACGCTACCCTTTGCGAACACCGGGGAGCTGTTTTTT.

The chain joins TRBV3-1 to TRBJ2-6; D gene uncertain. Trimming left V 0 bases short and J 0 bases short, with 3 bases between. Germline-derived CDR1 and CDR2 are LGHDT and YNNKEL (reference sequence). This CDR3 comprises 15 residues. CDR3 amino acids: CASSQDNSGANVLTF. CDR3 sequence (DNA): TGTGCCAGCAGCCAAGACAACTCTGGGGCCAACGTCCTGACTTTC. Together with reference TRBV3-1 and TRBJ2-6, the CDR3 gives the full variable domain: DTAVSQTPKYLVTQMGNDKSIKCEQNLGHDTMYWYKQDSKKFLKIMFSYNNKELIINETVPNRFSPKSPDKAHLNLHINSLELGDSAVYFCASSQDNSGANVLTFGAGSRLTVL.